The 2 T cell receptor beta chains below all came from one sample that was sequenced in a study of T cell repertoires in aging, cancer and after chemotherapy. The template was genomic DNA from peripheral blood, not RNA. TRB rearrangements spanning V, D and J were amplified using mixed TRB-A/B primers. TCRdb re-called the multiplex PCR reads through MiXCR, storing one row per CDR3 protein. There are about 8,800 distinct CDR3 sequences in the sample; 30% to 35% occur only once, and 2.8% lies in the top ten. The sample comprised blood. The receptors come from a human donor in good health.

The V call is TRBV12-3 or TRBV12-4, the J call TRBJ1-1; the D gene is possibly TRBD1 (6 bases). Trimming took off 3 bases at V and 1 base at J, with 12 bases between the two ends. This CDR3 has 15 amino acids. CDR3 nucleotides: TGTGCCAGCAGTTTCACAGGGCGAAGGAACACTGAAGCTTTCTTT. This sequence encodes CASSFTGRRNTEAFF.

This clonotype is classed as medium-sized. The chain employs TRBV11-3 and TRBJ2-5; D is uncertain. V was pared by 3 bases and J by 5 bases, with 16 bases between. Germline V gene data show CDR1 as SGHNT and CDR2 as YENEEA. The CDR3 runs to 15 residues. The CDR3 region is CASSFIPTLGETQYF. CDR3 nucleotide sequence: TGTGCCAGCAGCTTTATACCCACCCTTGGCGAGACCCAGTACTTC.